This T cell receptor beta chain was sequenced for a study of T cells after yellow fever vaccination. The wider study: Low-cell-number fractions were prepared with SMART-Seq v4 Ultra Low Input.

5'RACE template switching produced TCR cDNA carrying a universal primer site and UMIs. TCRdb re-called the 5' RACE reads with MiXCR, one entry per CDR3 protein. The data contain 450,000 to 600,000 distinct CDR3 sequences, approximately 15% of them singletons. Source: PBMCs, taken on the day of the yellow fever booster vaccination. This TCR was recovered from a man younger than 40 who received the YFV17D yellow fever vaccine.

The DNA for the CDR3 is TGCGCCAGCAGTGTTTCCAGCCTGGAGGAGACCCAGTACTTC. It codes for CASSVSSLEETQYF. This chain uses TRBV10-2 with TRBJ2-5, with D hard to call. Germline values: CDR1 WSHSY, CDR2 SAAADI. CDR3 length: 14 residues. Trimming cost V 4 bases and J 5 bases, with 14 bases left between them.